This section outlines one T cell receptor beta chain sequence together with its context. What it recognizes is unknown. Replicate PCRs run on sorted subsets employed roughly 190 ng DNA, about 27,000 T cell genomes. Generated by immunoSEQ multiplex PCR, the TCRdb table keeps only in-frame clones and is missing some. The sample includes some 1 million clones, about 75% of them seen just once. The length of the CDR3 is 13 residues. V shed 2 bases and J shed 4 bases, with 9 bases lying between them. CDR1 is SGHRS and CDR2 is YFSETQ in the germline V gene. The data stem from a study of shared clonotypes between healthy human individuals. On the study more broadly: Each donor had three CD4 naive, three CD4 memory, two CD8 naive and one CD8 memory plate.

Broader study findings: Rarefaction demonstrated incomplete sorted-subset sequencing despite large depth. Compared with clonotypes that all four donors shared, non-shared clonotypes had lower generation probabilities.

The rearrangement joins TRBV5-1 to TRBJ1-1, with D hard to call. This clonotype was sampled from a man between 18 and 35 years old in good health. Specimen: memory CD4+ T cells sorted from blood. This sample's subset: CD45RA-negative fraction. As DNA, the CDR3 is TGCGCCAGCAGCTTAGAGGGCTTCACTGAAGCTTTCTTT. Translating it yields CASSLEGFTEAFF.